In this sample, the clone carrying this T cell receptor (beta chain) turned up once. The antigen remains unidentified. The data belong to a study of shared clonotypes between healthy human individuals. Every donor, a Caucasian adult, lived in Nashville, Tennessee. Naive CD45RA+ and memory CD45RA-negative subsets were split from CD4+ cells. The germline V gene has CDR1 MNHNS and CDR2 SASEGT. Unmatched junction bases numbered 5, after V lost 3 bases and J lost 4 bases. The length of the CDR3 is 15 residues. Repertoires were generated with immunoSEQ multiplex PCR, while TCRdb's copy carries only in-frame clones and drops some. This table has millions of clones, approximately 94% appearing once. Study results and limitations: Shared clonotypes: 4.5% to 6% naive CD4, about 3.3% naive CD8, under 2.5% memory CD4, 0.4% memory CD8.

The chain combines TRBV6-1 with TRBJ2-3; 9 nucleotides line up with TRBD2. Sequencing was done on a sample of naive CD4+ T cells sorted from blood. Subset: CD45RA+ positively selected. The receptor's source is a man between 18 and 35 years old in good health. CDR3 DNA sequence: TGTGCCAGCAGTGAGGGCCAGCGGGAGGCAGATACGCAGTATTTT. Residues: CASSEGQREADTQYF.